Sequencing of this T cell receptor beta chain was carried out in a study of cytomegalovirus exposure and HLA in healthy donors. Overall study findings and caveats: Available immune exposure information covered CMV serostatus only. HLA allele associations emerged for some 16,000 TCR beta sequences in a later analysis, at 0.05 false discovery rate. Testing in vitro showed a few CMV-associated chains specific for CMV antigens.

The CDR3 is 15 residues long. Germline-derived CDR1 and CDR2 are SGHRS and YFSETQ. V was trimmed by 2 bases and J by 1 base, leaving 10 bases between them. It was with 60 Vbeta and 13 Jbeta primers that the PCR ran. Per the original data handling: Later analysis identified 88 million or so unique TCR beta chains, about 10 million shared. Repertoires were generated with immunoSEQ multiplex PCR, while TCRdb's copy carries only in-frame clones and drops some. V, J and clone size derive from that table, while D and trimming were established from the DNA sequence. The sample contains under 200,000 clones, 80% of which appear only once. With regard to this clone: The antigen is not known.

The sample consisted of PBMCs. The rearrangement links TRBV5-1 to TRBJ1-5, with D perhaps TRBD1 (5 bases). This clonotype was sampled from a woman aged 45-60 years in good health and CMV-seropositive. CDR3 in amino acids: CASSLTAGSNQPQHF. CDR3 coding DNA: TGCGCCAGCAGCTTAACGGCAGGGAGCAATCAGCCCCAGCATTTT.